This paragraph covers one TCR beta chain sequence. Its antigen is unidentified. Two replicates of 200 ng each gave 400 ng DNA per sample, survey resolution. The assay was immunoSEQ multiplex PCR, and TCRdb's table has in-frame clones only and misses some. This sample has some 2,000 clones, with approximately 80% found just once. The source of the sample is a study of hypomethylating agent response in myelodysplastic syndrome. Study-wide background: Patients with myelodysplastic syndrome were fewer than ten male and 2 female.

The CDR3 sequence is 14 residues long. The germline CDR1 and CDR2 sequences are KGHSH and LQKENI. Trimming took off 5 bases at V and 4 bases at J, with 12 bases between the two ends. Overall study findings and caveats: After treatment, novel clonotypes emerged more in responders, contracted ones more in non-responders.

J is TRBJ1-5 and V is TRBV18; TRBD1 is a possible D gene (6 bases). The specimen was bone marrow, collected before or after starting hypomethylating agent treatment for myelodysplastic syndrome (not recorded which). This TCR derives from a human donor with myelodysplastic syndrome. The CDR3 region is CASSSDSSNQPQHF. CDR3 in DNA: TGTGCCAGCTCATCGGACAGCTCTAATCAGCCCCAGCATTTT.